This T cell receptor (beta chain) was found in a study of cytomegalovirus exposure and HLA in healthy donors. Whole-study findings and limits: When a later analysis compared HLA-associated TCR beta chains with equally common others, the HLA-associated chains turned out to be more clonally expanded and to have lower generation probabilities.

PCR employed 60 Vbeta and 13 Jbeta primers. TCRdb's copy holds only in-frame clones and misses some; the assay was immunoSEQ multiplex PCR. Its table records about 72,000 clones. Comments on this clone: No antigen is known for it.

V lost 5 bases and J 6 bases, leaving 12 bases between the germline ends. Germline values: CDR1 SGHRS, CDR2 YFSETQ. The CDR3 sequence is 13 residues long. The chain links TRBV5-1 to TRBJ1-5, with D perhaps matching TRBD1 (5 bases). The source of this sequence is a man in his fifties in good health and CMV-seropositive. Input material: PBMCs. This chain's CDR3 is CASSSLTGQPQHF. CDR3 bases: TGCGCCAGCAGTTCGCTCACAGGTCAGCCCCAGCATTTT.